What follows are 21 T cell receptor beta chains derived from one specimen sequenced in a study of T cell repertoires in cytomegalovirus infection. MiXCR, run by TCRdb on the reads, gives a single entry per CDR3 protein. Altogether around 200,000 distinct CDR3 sequences are present, about 18% being singletons, with the ten largest covering 20% to 25%. The material sequenced was CD8+ T cells from PBMCs. Receptors originate from a human donor in good health (CMV status not recorded). Some clones in this sample may be carry-over from other donors' samples.

The V and J genes are TRBV7-2 and TRBJ2-7; no definite D call. The V gene's germline CDR1 is SGHTA and CDR2 FQGNSA. The V gene lost 5 bases and the J gene lost 3 bases, with 11 bases spanning the gap. The length of the CDR3 is 13 residues. CDR3 coding DNA: TGTGCCAGCAGCCCCTGGCCGGACTACGAGCAGTACTTC. Translation: CASSPWPDYEQYF.

This clonotype was seen only a few times. This sequence joins TRBV7-2 and TRBJ2-1; 16 nucleotides align to TRBD2. Germline lookup yields CDR1 SGHTA and CDR2 FQGNSA. With 3 bases clipped from V and 1 base from J, the junction kept 15 bases outside the gene matches. The CDR3 is 22 amino acids. CDR3 sequence (DNA): TGTGCCAGCAGCTTTAAGGTCCCTATCCCGGGACTAGCGGGGGGGTCCTACAATGAGCAGTTCTTC. It codes for CASSFKVPIPGLAGGSYNEQFF. The full variable domain, its missing parts supplied by reference TRBV7-2 and TRBJ2-1, is GAGVSQSPSNKVTEKGKDVELRCDPISGHTALYWYRQSLGQGLEFLIYFQGNSAPDKSGLPSDRFSAERTGGSVSTLTIQRTQQEDSAVYLCASSFKVPIPGLAGGSYNEQFFGPGTRLTVL.

The chain uses TRBV27 and TRBJ2-6; a possible D gene is TRBD2 (5 bases). CDR1 and CDR2 (germline): MNHEY, SMNVEV (reference sequence). The CDR3 length is 15 residues. The V gene lost 5 bases and the J gene lost 1 base, with 9 bases spanning the gap. The CDR3 spells CASSPGVSGANVLTF. As DNA, the CDR3 is TGTGCCAGCAGTCCCGGGGTATCTGGGGCCAACGTCCTGACTTTC.

The V gene is TRBV4-1, the J gene TRBJ1-1; D not certain. Germline CDR1 MGHRA, CDR2 YSYEKL. There are 14 residues in the CDR3. Trimming stripped 0 bases from V and 5 bases from J, with 10 bases between. This CDR3 is CASSQESGWTEAFF. The CDR3 DNA reads as TGCGCCAGCAGCCAAGAGTCGGGGTGGACTGAAGCTTTCTTT.

The chain is built from TRBV19 and TRBJ2-1, with 9 bases aligning to TRBD2. The CDR3 runs to 14 residues. The germline V gene has CDR1 LNHDA and CDR2 SQIVND (reference sequence). V was clipped by 5 bases and J by 4 bases; unmatched bases: 3. CDR3 amino acids: CASSPSGAYNEQFF. In nucleotides, the CDR3 is TGTGCCAGTAGTCCTAGCGGGGCATACAATGAGCAGTTCTTC.

CDR3 DNA sequence: TGTGCCAGTAGTATTAGCGGGGTCTACAATGAGCAGTTCTTC. This sequence encodes CASSISGVYNEQFF. The J gene is TRBJ2-1, the V gene TRBV19; TRBD2 matches at 8 bases. The CDR3 runs to 14 residues. Losses at the gene ends were 3 bases for V and 3 bases for J; bases not matched to a gene: 1. Germline lookup yields CDR1 LNHDA and CDR2 SQIVND (reference sequence).

This sequence joins TRBV6-2 or TRBV6-3 and TRBJ2-7; D remains unclear. Germline CDR1 and CDR2: MNHEY and SVGEGT. V gave up 1 base and J gave up 7 bases, with 20 bases separating them. The CDR3 contains 16 residues. CDR3 loop: CASSYYLGNPVWEQYF. CDR3 nucleotide sequence: TGTGCCAGCAGTTACTACCTGGGAAACCCCGTTTGGGAGCAGTACTTC.

This clonotype was detected only a few times. The genes are TRBV19 and TRBJ2-2; D unclear. CDR3 size: 14 residues. Trimming removed 9 bases from V and 0 bases from J, with 11 bases in between. Looked up from germline, CDR1 is LNHDA and CDR2 is SQIVND (reference sequence). CDR3 DNA: TGTGCCAGCCAGTCCCCTCCGAACACCGGGGAGCTGTTTTTT. It is translated as CASQSPPNTGELFF.

The chain combines TRBV7-9 with TRBJ2-7, with 8 bases aligning to TRBD1. J gave up 3 bases and V 6 bases, and 10 bases lay outside the gene matches. The germline CDR1 and CDR2 sequences are SEHNR and FQNEAQ (reference sequence). The CDR3 runs 15 residues. The CDR3 region is CASSTTGGSGYEQYF. The CDR3, as DNA: TGTGCCAGCAGTACAACAGGGGGAAGTGGCTACGAGCAGTACTTC.

The sample holds a few counts of this clonotype. This chain connects TRBV11-2 to TRBJ2-3; D gene uncertain. The germline V gene encodes CDR1 SGHAT and CDR2 FQNNGV. CDR3 size: 13 residues. V was trimmed by 5 bases and J by 5 bases, leaving 11 bases between them. Written as DNA, the CDR3 is TGTGCCAGCAGCGCCCAATTTGGAGATACGCAGTATTTT. Translated: CASSAQFGDTQYF.

V and J are TRBV9 and TRBJ1-2, with D unclear. Germline lookup yields CDR1 SGDLS and CDR2 YYNGEE. Between the trimmed V and J ends, which lost 3 bases and 5 bases, there was a span of 8 bases. CDR3 size: 12 residues. The CDR3 reads CASSAREYGYTF. In DNA form, the CDR3 reads TGTGCCAGCAGCGCCCGGGAGTATGGCTACACCTTC.

This clonotype occurred a few times. This chain joins TRBV4-1 and TRBJ2-2; the D is unclear. The CDR3 covers 13 residues. CDR1 and CDR2 from the germline V gene are MGHRA and YSYEKL. The V end lost 4 bases, the J end lost 5 bases, and 8 bases lay between the germline ends. The CDR3: CASSPPVTGELFF. In nucleotides, the CDR3 is TGCGCCAGCAGCCCGCCCGTAACCGGGGAGCTGTTTTTT.

This clonotype was seen repeatedly, ten times or more. The DNA for the CDR3 is TGTGCCAGCAGCTTATACCCCCACACCGGGGAGCTGTTTTTT. This codes for CASSLYPHTGELFF. The genes are TRBV7-2 and TRBJ2-2; D gene unclear. The CDR3 has 14 amino acids. Trimming removed 2 bases at V and 3 bases at J, with 7 bases between. Germline CDR1 and CDR2: SGHTA and FQGNSA.

This clonotype was counted between two and nine times. The J gene is TRBJ1-1, the V gene TRBV5-6; D uncertain. The germline gives CDR1 SGHDT, CDR2 YYEEEE. CDR3 length equals 12 residues. V dropped 3 bases and J dropped 3 bases, with 6 bases sitting between them. In nucleotides, the CDR3 is TGTGCCAGCAGCTACATGGACACTGAAGCTTTCTTT. It yields the protein CASSYMDTEAFF.

The chain uses TRBV7-3 and TRBJ2-7; D may be TRBD2 (5 bases). From germline, CDR1 is SGHTA and CDR2 FQGTGA. Between the trimmed V and J ends, which lost 5 bases and 6 bases, there was a span of 17 bases. The CDR3 length is 14 residues. The CDR3 nucleotides are TGTGCCAGCAGCGATCGTGGCGGGCACGGCGAGCAGTACTTC. Translation gives CASSDRGGHGEQYF.

The J gene is TRBJ1-2, the V gene TRBV29-1; D perhaps matches TRBD1 (5 bases). The germline gives CDR1 SQVTM, CDR2 ANQGSEA. Trimming pared 4 bases from V and 2 bases from J, leaving 14 bases between. The CDR3 is made up of 14 amino acids. DNA for the CDR3: TGCAGCGTTGTCCCTGGGACGGAGAACTATGGCTACACCTTC. Protein: CSVVPGTENYGYTF. The variable domain in full, completed from reference TRBV29-1 and TRBJ1-2, reads SAVISQKPSRDICQRGTSLTIQCQVDSQVTMMFWYRQQPGQSLTLIATANQGSEATYESGFVIDKFPISRPNLTFSTLTVSNMSPEDSSIYLCSVVPGTENYGYTFGSGTRLTVV.

The chain has TRBV4-3 and TRBJ2-2; 7 bases line up with TRBD2. The CDR3 spans 16 residues. The junction had 5 bases not matched to a gene; V was cut back by 3 bases and J by 1 base. Germline values: CDR1 LGHNA, CDR2 YSLEER. The CDR3, as DNA: TGCGCCAGCAGCCACCTCACGGGGGGGAACACCGGGGAGCTGTTTTTT. Protein product: CASSHLTGGNTGELFF.

This clonotype was counted only a few times. The chain couples TRBV28 to TRBJ2-2; 8 bases align to TRBD1. The CDR3 contains 14 residues. Germline CDR1 reads MDHEN; CDR2 reads SYDVKM. V gave up 6 bases and J gave up 7 bases; unmatched junction bases: 7. CDR3 coding DNA: TGTGCCAGCAGCCTGACAGGGGTTGGCGGGGAGCTGTTTTTT. Its translation is CASSLTGVGGELFF.

This clonotype was observed a handful of times. The gene calls are TRBV7-9 and TRBJ2-1; maybe TRBD1 (6 bases). CDR1 is SEHNR, CDR2 FQNEAQ, per germline (reference sequence). V gave up 4 bases and J gave up 0 bases, with 13 bases separating them. This CDR3 spans 16 amino acids. This CDR3 is CASSSQQGNSYNEQFF. CDR3 DNA: TGTGCCAGCAGCTCCCAACAGGGAAACTCCTACAATGAGCAGTTCTTC.

This clonotype was seen more than once but under ten times. The chain uses TRBV18 and TRBJ2-7, with TRBD2 matching 11 bases. This CDR3 is 15 amino acids long. V lost 3 bases and J lost 5; bases outside the gene matches: 6. Germline values: CDR1 KGHSH, CDR2 LQKENI. This CDR3 reads CASSPSGGAIDEQYF. In DNA form, the CDR3 reads TGTGCCAGCTCACCTAGCGGGGGGGCCATCGACGAGCAGTACTTC.

V usage is TRBV7-8 and J usage is TRBJ1-1, with D maybe TRBD1 (6 bases). Deletions cut 2 bases from V and 8 bases from J, with 12 bases between. Germline CDR1 SGHVS, CDR2 FQNEAQ. The CDR3 consists of 13 residues. The DNA for the CDR3 is TGTGCCAGCAGCTTACGGGGGCGGGGGGAAGCTTTCTTT. Translated: CASSLRGRGEAFF.